Presented here are 19 T cell receptor beta chains from one specimen sequenced in a study of blood T cell repertoires in COVID-19. The table came from immunoSEQ multiplex PCR; TCRdb's copy has only in-frame clones and leaves some out. The sample records about 270,000 clones, about nine tenths being singletons. Specimen: peripheral blood. The origin of the receptors is a woman aged 55-70 years who had recovered from COVID-19.

This chain joins TRBV2 and TRBJ1-5; 7 nucleotides align to TRBD1. This CDR3 is built from 14 residues. Germline V CDR1 and CDR2: SNHLY, FYNNEI. After removal of 6 bases from V and 4 bases from J, the junction contained 6 bases not matched to a gene. This CDR3 reads CASRGTVWNQPQHF. DNA of the CDR3: TGTGCCAGCAGAGGGACAGTCTGGAATCAGCCCCAGCATTTT. Complete variable domain (other parts from reference TRBV2 and TRBJ1-5): EPEVTQTPSHQVTQMGQEVILRCVPISNHLYFYWYRQILGQKVEFLVSFYNNEISEKSEIFDDQFSVERPDGSNFTLKIRSTKLEDSAMYFCASRGTVWNQPQHFGDGTRLSIL.

This clone is a singleton in its sample. J is TRBJ2-1 and V is TRBV4-1; 8 nucleotides align to TRBD2. CDR1 MGHRA and CDR2 YSYEKL come from the germline V gene. The CDR3 runs to 14 residues. Trimming at V came to 8 bases and at J to 7 bases, leaving 10 bases not matched to a gene. The CDR3 loop reads CASVPSGGRNEQFF. The CDR3 DNA reads as TGCGCCAGCGTTCCCAGCGGGGGTAGAAATGAGCAGTTCTTC.

This chain joins TRBV13 and TRBJ2-6; 8 nucleotides line up with TRBD2. The CDR3 is 19 amino acids. Per germline, CDR1 PRHDT and CDR2 FYEKMQ (reference sequence). J gave up 0 bases and V 0 bases, and 7 bases lay outside the gene matches. The CDR3 here is CASSLGPAGATSGANVLTF. CDR3 nucleotide sequence: TGTGCCAGCAGCTTAGGCCCAGCGGGGGCCACCTCTGGGGCCAACGTCCTGACTTTC.

The count of this clone is one. The chain combines TRBV7-3 with TRBJ2-3; D remains ambiguous. Germline values: CDR1 SGHTA, CDR2 FQGTGA. This CDR3 has 13 amino acids. V gave up 6 bases and J gave up 0 bases, with 7 bases separating them. The CDR3 region is CASSERSTDTQYF. CDR3 sequence (DNA): TGTGCCAGCAGTGAACGGAGCACAGATACGCAGTATTTT.

The chain uses TRBV5-4 and TRBJ1-1; tentatively, D is TRBD1 (6 bases). The CDR3 runs to 13 residues. Trimming took off 0 bases at V and 5 bases at J, with 8 bases between the two ends. Germline V gene sequence: CDR1 SGHNT, CDR2 YYREEE (reference sequence). CDR3 sequence: CASSLEQGTEAFF. In DNA form, the CDR3 reads TGTGCCAGCAGCTTGGAACAGGGAACTGAAGCTTTCTTT.

The chain is built from TRBV7-2 and TRBJ2-3; tentative D call: TRBD2 (6 bases). Germline lookup yields CDR1 SGHTA and CDR2 FQGNSA. This CDR3 comprises 17 residues. Trimming shortened V by 5 bases and J by 2 bases, and 20 bases separated the two germline ends. The CDR3 spells CASSPPTSSPLTDTQYF. The CDR3 nucleotides are TGTGCCAGCAGCCCTCCTACTAGCTCCCCCCTCACAGATACGCAGTATTTT.

This rearrangement joins TRBV5-4 to TRBJ2-5, with D possibly being TRBD2 (6 bases). The V gene lost 1 base and the J gene lost 1 base, with 8 bases spanning the gap. Germline V gene lookup returns CDR1 SGHNT and CDR2 YYREEE (reference sequence). The CDR3 has 14 amino acids. The CDR3 DNA follows: TGTGCCAGCAGCTTGTTGGGGGGCCAAGAGACCCAGTACTTC. This gives the protein CASSLLGGQETQYF.

V and J are TRBV6-5 and TRBJ2-1; 9 nucleotides match TRBD1. Germline lookup yields CDR1 MNHEY and CDR2 SVGAGI. V was clipped by 6 bases and J by 8 bases; unmatched bases: 11. The CDR3 contains 15 residues. The CDR3 sequence: CASRQGQGGIDEQFF. In DNA form, the CDR3 reads TGTGCCAGCAGACAGGGACAGGGTGGGATCGATGAGCAGTTCTTC.

The genes are TRBV2 and TRBJ1-1; perhaps TRBD1 as D (6 bases). Trimming left V 10 bases short and J 3 bases short, with 21 bases between. This CDR3 comprises 15 residues. CDR1 and CDR2 from the germline V gene are SNHLY and FYNNEI. As DNA, the CDR3 is TGTGCCACCCTCCTCGGGGGGGCGGCGGACACTGAAGCTTTCTTT. Translated: CATLLGGAADTEAFF.

The gene calls are TRBV5-4 and TRBJ2-3, with D possibly TRBD2 on 5 matching bases. The CDR3 sequence is 14 residues long. The germline gives CDR1 SGHNT, CDR2 YYREEE (reference sequence). Trimming pared 3 bases from V and 0 bases from J, leaving 8 bases between. CDR3 amino acids: CASSSGISTDTQYF. The CDR3 DNA reads TGTGCCAGCAGCTCCGGGATCAGCACAGATACGCAGTATTTT.

The chain couples TRBV9 to TRBJ2-2; TRBD1 matches 9 bases. The CDR3 totals 19 residues. Per the germline V gene, CDR1 is SGDLS and CDR2 is YYNGEE. V trimming: 6 bases; J trimming: 2 bases; junction bases outside the gene matches: 17. CDR3 DNA sequence: TGTGCCAGCAACACAGGGGGCGGGAGCTTAGCGCTTAACACCGGGGAGCTGTTTTTT. Amino acids: CASNTGGGSLALNTGELFF.

The chain carries TRBV7-9 and TRBJ1-2; the match to TRBD1 covers 7 bases. V shed 4 bases and J 3 bases; nucleotides not matched to a gene: 20. Germline V gives CDR1 SEHNR, CDR2 FQNEAQ (reference sequence). This CDR3 is 19 amino acids long. The CDR3 is CASSSGEKGAQVTYYGYTF. The CDR3 DNA reads as TGTGCCAGCAGCTCAGGGGAGAAGGGGGCGCAGGTGACGTACTATGGCTACACCTTC.

V usage is TRBV2 and J usage is TRBJ1-1; TRBD1 agrees at 8 bases. The CDR3 loop spans 15 amino acids. Germline V lookup: CDR1 SNHLY, CDR2 FYNNEI. With 6 bases clipped from V and 1 base from J, the junction kept 7 bases outside the gene matches. Here the CDR3 reads CASRQEGTGNTEAFF. The CDR3 DNA reads as TGTGCCAGCAGACAGGAAGGGACAGGGAACACTGAAGCTTTCTTT.

The gene calls are TRBV7-9 and TRBJ2-1, with D possibly matching TRBD2 (6 bases). The V gene's germline CDR1 is SEHNR and CDR2 FQNEAQ (reference sequence). V lost 1 base and J 12 bases, leaving 10 bases between the germline ends. This CDR3 contains 12 residues. The CDR3 loop is CASSLGAEGQFF. The CDR3 DNA is TGTGCCAGCAGCTTAGGGGCGGAGGGGCAGTTCTTC.

V usage is TRBV10-3 and J usage is TRBJ1-1; TRBD1 might be the D (6 bases). The CDR3 totals 14 residues. Germline CDR1 and CDR2: ENHRY and SYGVKD. The V gene lost 8 bases and the J gene lost 6 bases, with 19 bases spanning the gap. The CDR3 bases are TGTGCCATCTCTAATGGCAGGGGAGGGGCTGAAGCTTTCTTT. Protein product: CAISNGRGGAEAFF.

This clone was detected only once. The V gene is TRBV6-5, the J gene TRBJ2-4, with 8 bases matching TRBD2. The V gene's germline CDR1 is MNHEY and CDR2 SVGAGI. The CDR3 consists of 15 residues. V lost 6 bases and J lost 5; bases outside the gene matches: 9. CDR3 protein: CASRTSPGGQNIQYF. The CDR3 nucleotides read TGTGCCAGCAGAACCTCCCCGGGGGGGCAAAACATTCAGTACTTC.

The chain carries TRBV7-2 and TRBJ1-2; possibly TRBD1 for D (5 bases). In germline, CDR1 is SGHTA, CDR2 FQGNSA. There are 16 residues in the CDR3. V was shortened by 1 base and J by 4 bases, with 16 bases between the two germline ends. The CDR3 DNA sequence: TGTGCCAGCAGCTTAGGGGCAGGGCAATCTTTCTATGGCTACACCTTC. This gives the protein CASSLGAGQSFYGYTF.

CDR3 coding DNA: TGTGCCAGCTCGGCAGGGGACGGTACTGAAGCTTTCTTT. It codes for CASSAGDGTEAFF. The chain uses TRBV18 and TRBJ1-1; D is perhaps TRBD1 (6 bases). Germline V lookup: CDR1 KGHSH, CDR2 LQKENI. This CDR3 spans 13 amino acids. V was shortened by 6 bases and J by 5 bases, with 13 bases between the two germline ends.

This chain connects TRBV7-3 to TRBJ2-3, with 13 bases aligning to TRBD2. The CDR3 has 17 amino acids. Losses at the gene ends were 5 bases for V and 5 bases for J; bases not matched to a gene: 10. Germline V gives CDR1 SGHTA, CDR2 FQGTGA. Written as DNA, the CDR3 is TGTGCCAGCAGCCTCAGGACTAGCGGGGGCCTTCGAGATACGCAGTATTTT. Its protein product is CASSLRTSGGLRDTQYF. Variable domain in full (rest from reference TRBV7-3 and TRBJ2-3): GAGVSQTPSNKVTEKGKYVELRCDPISGHTALYWYRQSLGQGPEFLIYFQGTGAADDSGLPNDRFFAVRPEGSVSTLKIQRTERGDSAVYLCASSLRTSGGLRDTQYFGPGTRLTVL.